Reported below is one T cell receptor beta chain. Its antigen is undetermined. This specimen belongs to a study of shared clonotypes between healthy human individuals. As for the study in general: The plates for each donor numbered three CD4 naive, three CD4 memory, two CD8 naive and one CD8 memory.

The assay ran at deep level. Each sorted subset replicate got 200 ng genomic DNA, 30,000 or so genomes. TCRdb keeps only in-frame clones here, not all; method: immunoSEQ multiplex PCR. The sample carries 550,000 to 750,000 clones, about 91% recorded once. Naivety among CD8 cells was defined by CD45RO negativity and positive CCR7 selection, thereby excluding terminally differentiated effector memory CD45RA+ cells. General study findings and limits: In having few donors, the study represented limited genetic and exposure-history diversity.

Sequenced material: naive CD8+ T cells sorted from blood. This clonotype was sampled from a young man in good health.

The CDR3 sequence: CATSRGTGVETQYF. CDR3 sequence (DNA): TGTGCCACCAGCCGGGGGACAGGGGTTGAGACCCAGTACTTC. The rearrangement uses TRBV15 and TRBJ2-5, with 10 bases identical to TRBD1. The CDR3 runs 14 residues. Trimming took 5 bases from V and 5 from J; bases not matched to a gene: 5. Germline CDR1 LNHNV, CDR2 YYDKDF (reference sequence). The whole variable domain, remainder taken from reference TRBV15 and TRBJ2-5, is DAMVIQNPRYQVTQFGKPVTLSCSQTLNHNVMYWYQQKSSQAPKLLFHYYDKDFNNEADTPDNFQSRRPNTSFCFLDIRSPGLGDTAMYLCATSRGTGVETQYFGPGTRLLVL.